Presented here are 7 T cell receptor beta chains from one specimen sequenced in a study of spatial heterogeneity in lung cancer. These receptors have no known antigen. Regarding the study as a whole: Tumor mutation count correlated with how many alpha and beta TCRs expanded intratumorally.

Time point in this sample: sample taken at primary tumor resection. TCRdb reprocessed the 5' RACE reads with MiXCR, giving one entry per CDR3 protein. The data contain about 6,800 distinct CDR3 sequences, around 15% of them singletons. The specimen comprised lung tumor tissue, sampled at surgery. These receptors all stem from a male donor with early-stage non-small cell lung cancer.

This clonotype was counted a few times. As DNA, the CDR3 is TGTGCCAGCAGTTGGACTAGCGGGAGGGCTCAGCAAGAGACCCAGTACTTC. Translation gives CASSWTSGRAQQETQYF. V and J are TRBV6-2 or TRBV6-3 and TRBJ2-5, with 15 bases lining up with TRBD2. V lost 4 bases to trimming and J lost 2 bases; unmatched junction nucleotides: 5. The CDR3 is 17 amino acids. CDR1 is MNHEY and CDR2 is SVGEGT in the germline V gene.

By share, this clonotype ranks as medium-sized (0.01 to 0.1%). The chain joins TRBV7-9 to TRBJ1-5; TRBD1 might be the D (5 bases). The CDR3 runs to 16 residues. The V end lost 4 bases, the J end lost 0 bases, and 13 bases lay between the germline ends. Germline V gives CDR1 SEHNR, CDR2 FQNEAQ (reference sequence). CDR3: CASSSDVGVSNQPQHF. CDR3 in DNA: TGTGCCAGCAGCTCCGATGTAGGGGTTAGCAATCAGCCCCAGCATTTT.

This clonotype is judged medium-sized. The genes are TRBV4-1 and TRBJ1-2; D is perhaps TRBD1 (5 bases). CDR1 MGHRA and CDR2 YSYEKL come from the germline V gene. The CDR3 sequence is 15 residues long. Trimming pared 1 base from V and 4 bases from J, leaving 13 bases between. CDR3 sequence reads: CASSQGTPGPYGYTF. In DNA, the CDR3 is TGCGCCAGCAGCCAAGGGACCCCGGGACCCTATGGCTACACCTTC.

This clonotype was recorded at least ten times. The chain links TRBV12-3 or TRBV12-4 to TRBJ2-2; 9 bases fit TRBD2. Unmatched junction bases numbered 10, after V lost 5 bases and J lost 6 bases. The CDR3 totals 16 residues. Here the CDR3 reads CASSPGVSGSPGELFF. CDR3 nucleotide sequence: TGTGCCAGCAGTCCGGGGGTTAGCGGGAGCCCCGGGGAGCTGTTTTTT.

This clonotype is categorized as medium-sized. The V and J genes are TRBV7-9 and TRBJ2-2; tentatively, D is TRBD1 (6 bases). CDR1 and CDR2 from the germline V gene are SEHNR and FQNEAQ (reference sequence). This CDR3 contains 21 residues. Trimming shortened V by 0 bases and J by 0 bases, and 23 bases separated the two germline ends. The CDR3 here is CASSLAGYGQRTPSNTGELFF. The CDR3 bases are TGTGCCAGCAGCTTAGCAGGTTACGGACAGCGCACCCCTTCGAACACCGGGGAGCTGTTTTTT.

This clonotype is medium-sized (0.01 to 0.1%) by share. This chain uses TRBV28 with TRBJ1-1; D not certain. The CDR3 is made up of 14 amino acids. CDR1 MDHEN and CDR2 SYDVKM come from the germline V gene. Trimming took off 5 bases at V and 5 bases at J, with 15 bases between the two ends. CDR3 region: CASSPPRTWTEAFF. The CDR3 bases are TGTGCCAGCAGTCCGCCAAGGACTTGGACTGAAGCTTTCTTT.

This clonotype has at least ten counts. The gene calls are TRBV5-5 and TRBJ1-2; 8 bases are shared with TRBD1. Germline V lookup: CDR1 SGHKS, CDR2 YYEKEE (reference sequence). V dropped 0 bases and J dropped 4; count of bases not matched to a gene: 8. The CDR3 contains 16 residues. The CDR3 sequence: CASSLGWRTGSYGYTF. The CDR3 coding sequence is TGTGCCAGCAGCTTGGGGTGGCGGACAGGGAGCTATGGCTACACCTTC.